The 25 T cell receptor beta chains in this list originate from one sample, sequenced in a study of blood T cell repertoires in COVID-19. Some clones are missing from TCRdb's copy, which holds only in-frame ones; the method was immunoSEQ multiplex PCR. The sample yields approximately 260,000 clones, 87% seen once. Source material: peripheral blood. The receptors shown here come from a man aged 60 to 69 who had recovered from COVID-19.

The rearrangement joins TRBV6-5 to TRBJ2-3, with D possibly being TRBD1 (6 bases). The V and J ends lost 0 bases and 0 bases respectively, with 7 bases between them. In germline, CDR1 is MNHEY, CDR2 SVGAGI. CDR3 length: 15 residues. The CDR3 nucleotides read TGTGCCAGCAGTTACTCGGGGACAAGCACAGATACGCAGTATTTT. It is translated as CASSYSGTSTDTQYF.

The chain links TRBV7-9 to TRBJ2-7; D is uncertain. V lost 1 base to trimming and J lost 9 bases, with 7 bases between them. The CDR3 consists of 11 residues. Germline V CDR1 and CDR2: SEHNR, FQNEAQ (reference sequence). The CDR3 loop is CASSLEVAQYF. DNA of the CDR3: TGTGCCAGCAGCTTAGAAGTAGCGCAGTACTTC.

The chain joins TRBV6-5 to TRBJ1-4, with D possibly being TRBD1 (6 bases). Per germline, CDR1 MNHEY and CDR2 SVGAGI. V gave up 7 bases and J gave up 5 bases, with 11 bases separating them. The CDR3 is made up of 13 amino acids. The CDR3 DNA sequence: TGTGCCAGCAAGGGGGGGTCAAATGAAAAACTGTTTTTT. It encodes CASKGGSNEKLFF.

The chain's CDR3 is CATSRVANTEAFF. The CDR3, as DNA: TGTGCCACCAGCAGAGTGGCGAACACTGAAGCTTTCTTT. This chain connects TRBV15 to TRBJ1-1, with unresolved D. V lost 1 base and J 1 base, leaving 4 bases between the germline ends. This CDR3 contains 13 residues. Germline V CDR1 and CDR2: LNHNV, YYDKDF (reference sequence).

The chain carries TRBV18 and TRBJ2-5, with a weak D call TRBD1 (6 bases). The CDR3 extends over 14 amino acids. Germline V gene lookup returns CDR1 KGHSH and CDR2 LQKENI. Trimming removed 6 bases at V and 1 base at J, with 12 bases between. The CDR3, as DNA: TGTGCCAGCTCGCCAGGGACACCCCAAGAGACCCAGTACTTC. It encodes CASSPGTPQETQYF.

The chain carries TRBV19 and TRBJ2-2; a possible D gene is TRBD2 (5 bases). CDR1 is LNHDA and CDR2 is SQIVND in the germline V gene (reference sequence). The germline V and J ends were trimmed by 3 bases and 2 bases, with 13 bases remaining between them. The CDR3 has 16 amino acids. Written as DNA, the CDR3 is TGTGCCAGTAGTATCTTGACTACCCACAACACCGGGGAGCTGTTTTTT. Amino acid sequence: CASSILTTHNTGELFF.

With respect to this clone: Distinct nucleotide sequences in the sample also encode this CDR3. This chain connects TRBV18 to TRBJ2-3; 8 nucleotides line up with TRBD2. The CDR3 is made up of 16 amino acids. Germline loops: CDR1 KGHSH, CDR2 LQKENI. V shed 0 bases and J 3 bases; nucleotides not matched to a gene: 5. The CDR3 protein is CASSPPSSGFTDTQYF. DNA for the CDR3: TGTGCCAGCTCACCACCGTCTAGCGGGTTTACAGATACGCAGTATTTT.

On this clone itself: Other DNA sequences from this sample encode an identical CDR3 as well. The chain carries TRBV12-3 or TRBV12-4 and TRBJ2-3, with D perhaps TRBD2 (6 bases). Trimming removed 6 bases from V and 5 bases from J, with 9 bases in between. The CDR3 is made up of 12 amino acids. The CDR3 reads CASSPRGDTQYF. DNA for the CDR3: TGTGCCAGCAGCCCGCGGGGAGATACGCAGTATTTT.

V usage is TRBV7-2 and J usage is TRBJ2-7; D remains unclear. The CDR3 is made up of 13 amino acids. V was shortened by 3 bases and J by 3 bases, with 9 bases between the two germline ends. The V gene's germline CDR1 is SGHTA and CDR2 FQGNSA. The CDR3 sequence: CASSFGGSYEQYV. DNA for the CDR3: TGTGCCAGCAGCTTTGGTGGTAGCTACGAGCAGTACGTC.

This clone was detected only once. The same CDR3 arises from other DNA sequences in this sample as well. The V call is TRBV3-1 (or the pseudogene TRBV3-2), the J call TRBJ2-2; 10 bases line up with TRBD2. V was pared by 4 bases and J by 1 base, with 3 bases of the junction left unmatched. The CDR3 has 16 residues. Germline V CDR1 and CDR2: LGHDT, YNNKEL (reference sequence). The CDR3 nucleotides are TGTGCCAGCAGCCTTATAGCGGGGGGGAACACCGGGGAGCTGTTTTTT. It translates to CASSLIAGGNTGELFF.

In DNA, the CDR3 is TGCGCCAGCAGCTTGCAGGCGCGTAATGAGCAGTTCTTC. Protein: CASSLQARNEQFF. The chain links TRBV5-1 to TRBJ2-1; D ambiguous. This CDR3 spans 13 amino acids. Trimming stripped 1 base from V and 7 bases from J, with 9 bases between. Per germline, CDR1 SGHRS and CDR2 YFSETQ.

J is TRBJ2-3 and V is TRBV5-1; 9 bases map to TRBD2. The CDR3 has 16 amino acids. The V segment lost 0 bases and the J segment 4 bases; nucleotides outside the gene matches: 6. Germline assignment: CDR1 SGHRS and CDR2 YFSETQ. CDR3 sequence: CASSLVLAGWSDTQYF. The CDR3 nucleotides are TGCGCCAGCAGCTTGGTCCTAGCGGGGTGGTCAGATACGCAGTATTTT. Supplemented by reference TRBV5-1 and TRBJ2-3, the full variable domain reads KAGVTQTPRYLIKTRGQQVTLSCSPISGHRSVSWYQQTPGQGLQFLFEYFSETQRNKGNFPGRFSGRQFSNSRSEMNVSTLELGDSALYLCASSLVLAGWSDTQYFGPGTRLTVL.

The CDR3 is CASRAIDRLSYEQYF. CDR3 DNA: TGTGCCAGTAGGGCTATAGACAGGCTCTCCTACGAGCAGTACTTC. This chain joins TRBV19 and TRBJ2-7, with TRBD1 as a possible D gene (6 bases). Trimming cost V 6 bases and J 0 bases, with 15 bases left between them. The CDR3 contains 15 residues. Germline-derived CDR1 and CDR2 are LNHDA and SQIVND (reference sequence).

J is TRBJ2-7 and V is TRBV18; D is perhaps TRBD1 (5 bases). CDR1 KGHSH and CDR2 LQKENI come from the germline V gene. This CDR3 contains 15 residues. Trimming left V 2 bases short and J 3 bases short, with 14 bases between. The DNA of the CDR3 is TGTGCCAGCTCACCAAAGTCCAGGGAACACTACGAGCAGTACTTC. Amino acids: CASSPKSREHYEQYF.

This clone was detected a few times. This sequence joins TRBV7-2 and TRBJ2-7; TRBD2 matches 12 bases. Per the germline V gene, CDR1 is SGHTA and CDR2 is FQGNSA. The CDR3 loop spans 18 amino acids. V was pared by 0 bases and J by 0 bases, with 6 bases of the junction left unmatched. The CDR3 DNA reads as TGTGCCAGCAGCTTAGCATCTAGCGGGGGGGCTATCTCCTACGAGCAGTACTTC. Translation: CASSLASSGGAISYEQYF. The variable domain in full, completed from reference TRBV7-2 and TRBJ2-7, reads GAGVSQSPSNKVTEKGKDVELRCDPISGHTALYWYRQSLGQGLEFLIYFQGNSAPDKSGLPSDRFSAERTGGSVSTLTIQRTQQEDSAVYLCASSLASSGGAISYEQYFGPGTRLTVT.

DNA for the CDR3: TGTGCCACCAGTGAAGGGACATTCTCCTACGAGCAGTACTTC. Translated: CATSEGTFSYEQYF. J is TRBJ2-7 and V is TRBV24-1, with D possibly matching TRBD1 (6 bases). The CDR3 consists of 14 residues. The ends were cut back, 4 bases at V and 0 bases at J, with 9 bases in the middle. Per germline, CDR1 KGHDR and CDR2 SFDVKD.

This clone has just a few counts. CDR3 DNA: TGTGCCAGCAGTGAAAGAGGAGGGACAGGGGGCCGTCAGCCCCAGCATTTT. It is translated as CASSERGGTGGRQPQHF. The J gene is TRBJ1-5, the V gene TRBV6-1; 12 bases map to TRBD1. The germline V gene encodes CDR1 MNHNS and CDR2 SASEGT. The CDR3 is 17 amino acids. V lost 2 bases, J lost 6 bases, and 8 bases stayed unmatched.

About this clone: This CDR3 is also generated by other DNA sequences in the sample. This chain joins TRBV5-1 and TRBJ1-2; 10 nucleotides line up with TRBD1. This CDR3 is built from 14 residues. V trimming: 4 bases; J trimming: 2 bases; junction bases outside the gene matches: 2. The germline CDR1 and CDR2 sequences are SGHRS and YFSETQ. CDR3 sequence (DNA): TGCGCCAGCAGCCGGACAGGGGGGAACTATGGCTACACCTTC. Translating gives CASSRTGGNYGYTF.

The chain links TRBV5-1 to TRBJ2-1; a possible D gene is TRBD1 (6 bases). V lost 0 bases, J lost 7 bases, and 17 bases lay in between. In germline, CDR1 is SGHRS, CDR2 YFSETQ. The CDR3 has 16 amino acids. The CDR3 DNA follows: TGCGCCAGCAGCTTGGAAACAGGGAATTGGAGGAATGAGCAGTTCTTC. It encodes CASSLETGNWRNEQFF.

V gene TRBV9 combines with J gene TRBJ2-3; 12 bases map to TRBD2. The CDR3 sequence is 15 residues long. Germline CDR1 and CDR2: SGDLS and YYNGEE. J lost 6 bases, V lost 0 bases, and 2 bases had no gene match. CDR3: CASSVAGTSGDTQYF. The CDR3 nucleotides are TGTGCCAGCAGCGTAGCCGGGACTAGCGGGGATACGCAGTATTTT.

This clone was seen more than once but under ten times. The rearrangement joins TRBV6-5 to TRBJ1-2; a possible D gene is TRBD1 (6 bases). Deletions cut 7 bases from V and 4 bases from J, with 13 bases between. Germline-derived CDR1 and CDR2 are MNHEY and SVGAGI. The CDR3 consists of 13 residues. The CDR3 coding sequence is TGTGCCAGCAAACCTGACAGGCTCTATGGCTACACCTTC. Translation gives CASKPDRLYGYTF.

The J gene is TRBJ2-3, the V gene TRBV25-1; perhaps TRBD1 as D (5 bases). Per the germline V gene, CDR1 is MGHDK and CDR2 is SYGVNS. The CDR3 contains 15 residues. V was pared by 4 bases and J by 6 bases, with 17 bases between. The CDR3 sequence is CASSGREGRSDTQYF. The DNA of the CDR3 is TGTGCCAGCAGTGGCAGGGAAGGGCGTTCGGATACGCAGTATTTT.

The chain carries TRBV9 and TRBJ1-6; D remains ambiguous. CDR1 and CDR2 from the germline V gene are SGDLS and YYNGEE. The CDR3 totals 17 residues. Trimming shortened V by 0 bases and J by 5 bases, and 15 bases separated the two germline ends. CDR3 bases: TGTGCCAGCAGCGTAGCTTTCCCTACCGATCATAATTCACCCCTCCACTTT. Encoded protein: CASSVAFPTDHNSPLHF.

The sample holds one count of this clone. The rearrangement links TRBV19 to TRBJ1-3; tentative D call: TRBD1 (6 bases). V lost 1 base and J lost 0, with 16 bases in between. This CDR3 is built from 18 residues. CDR1 is LNHDA, CDR2 SQIVND, per germline (reference sequence). CDR3: CASSIGGLGRISGNTIYF. Here the CDR3 DNA reads TGTGCCAGTAGTATAGGGGGGCTCGGACGGATCTCTGGAAACACCATATATTTT.

V is TRBV10-2 and J is TRBJ2-5, with TRBD2 as a possible D gene (6 bases). The ends were cut back, 7 bases at V and 2 bases at J, with 14 bases in the middle. In germline, CDR1 is WSHSY, CDR2 SAAADI. CDR3 length equals 14 residues. The CDR3 sequence is CASKKPGVQETQYF. In DNA, the CDR3 is TGCGCCAGCAAGAAGCCGGGGGTGCAAGAGACCCAGTACTTC.